This T cell receptor beta chain originates from a study of shared clonotypes between healthy human individuals. The data were produced by immunoSEQ multiplex PCR, yet TCRdb's version contains in-frame clones alone and is incomplete. The top ten hold 0.89% of the sample, which has about a million clones, 60% to 85% seen once. This clone was seen only a few times. The target antigen is unknown. This CDR3 spans 16 amino acids. The V end lost 3 bases, the J end lost 1 base, and 14 bases lay between the germline ends. Germline CDR1 reads SNHLY; CDR2 reads FYNNEI. General study findings and limits: Shared across several donors were approximately 5% of the naive CD4 clonotypes. A small donor pool kept down the genetic and exposure-history diversity that was represented. Blood was the sole source, and tissue repertoires probably differ. Memory subsets had estimated richness that was generally smaller than that of naive subsets.

The sample consisted of memory CD4+ T cells from PBMCs. Subset given: CD45RA-negative fraction. The chain recombines TRBV2 with TRBJ2-3; possible D gene TRBD2, 6 bases. The source is a man younger than 35 in good health. Some clones in this sample may be carry-over from other donors' samples. In DNA, the CDR3 is TGTGCCAGCAGTGAGTCGGGAGCGGTGGGCACAGATACGCAGTATTTT. Protein sequence: CASSESGAVGTDTQYF.